The 10 T cell receptor beta chains presented below share a single source sample, sequenced in a study of human thymus T cells (dated by TCRdb to 2018 to 2020). The receptor library was made with the immunoSEQ multiplex PCR assay. As stored in TCRdb, this immuneACCESS dataset retains in-frame rearrangements with V and J assigned. A fraction of the clones does not appear; measured against another copy, unresolved V genes explain less than half of the discrepancy, and the remainder lacks a known reason. The sample yields tens of thousands of clones; 90% to 95% were counted once. Around 0.03% of the sample is held by the ten biggest clonotypes. The thymus tissue came from surgical resects taken out during corrective cardiac surgery. What was sequenced was thymus tissue. The origin of the receptors is a girl under three years old with a congenital heart defect but otherwise immunologically healthy.

Only a few counts were recorded for this clone. The V gene is TRBV7-2, the J gene TRBJ2-3; 11 bases are shared with TRBD2. The CDR3 contains 15 residues. Germline loops: CDR1 SGHTA, CDR2 FQGNSA. J was trimmed by 4 bases and V by 5 bases; bases with no gene match: 5. CDR3 in amino acids: CASSQGTSGPDTQYF. Here the CDR3 DNA reads TGTGCCAGCAGCCAAGGGACTAGCGGACCAGATACGCAGTATTTT.

The chain recombines TRBV6-5 with TRBJ1-3; maybe TRBD1 (6 bases). Trimming shortened V by 6 bases and J by 7 bases, and 13 bases separated the two germline ends. In germline, CDR1 is MNHEY, CDR2 SVGAGI. The CDR3 spans 13 residues. CDR3 loop: CASSPTGNNTIYF. CDR3 DNA: TGTGCCAGCAGCCCAACAGGGAACAACACCATATATTTT.

The rearrangement links TRBV4-1 to TRBJ2-1, with D hard to call. This CDR3 region has 14 residues. The germline gives CDR1 MGHRA, CDR2 YSYEKL. Trimming left V 1 base short and J 5 bases short, with 9 bases between. This CDR3 reads CASSQAASHNEQFF. The CDR3, as DNA: TGCGCCAGCAGCCAAGCAGCGAGTCACAATGAGCAGTTCTTC.

The rearrangement joins TRBV7-2 to TRBJ2-1; 11 bases line up with TRBD2. This CDR3 comprises 16 residues. CDR1 and CDR2 from the germline V gene are SGHTA and FQGNSA. The J segment lost 10 bases and the V segment lost 3 bases, leaving 11 bases of the junction unmatched. CDR3 residues: CASSLTGLAGGKEQFF. The CDR3 bases are TGTGCCAGCAGCTTGACAGGGCTAGCGGGAGGCAAGGAGCAGTTCTTC. The whole variable domain, filled in from reference TRBV7-2 and TRBJ2-1, reads GAGVSQSPSNKVTEKGKDVELRCDPISGHTALYWYRQSLGQGLEFLIYFQGNSAPDKSGLPSDRFSAERTGGSVSTLTIQRTQQEDSAVYLCASSLTGLAGGKEQFFGPGTRLTVL.

The chain links TRBV27 to TRBJ2-7; 8 nucleotides agree with TRBD2. The CDR3 is made up of 16 amino acids. Germline CDR1 reads MNHEY; CDR2 reads SMNVEV (reference sequence). V trimming: 4 bases; J trimming: 5 bases; junction bases outside the gene matches: 13. The CDR3 protein is CASSSRGTSSSHEQYF. The CDR3 DNA reads TGTGCCAGCAGTTCGCGAGGGACTAGTTCATCCCACGAGCAGTACTTC.

The rearrangement joins TRBV7-9 to TRBJ2-3; TRBD1 aligns across 7 bases. V shed 4 bases and J 1 base; nucleotides not matched to a gene: 5. There are 15 residues in the CDR3. Germline CDR1 is SEHNR and CDR2 is FQNEAQ (reference sequence). CDR3: CASSSQDRGTDTQYF. The CDR3 bases are TGTGCCAGCAGCTCCCAAGACAGGGGCACAGATACGCAGTATTTT.

The count of this clone is one. Here the CDR3 DNA reads TGTGCCAGCAGCGAGGCCCTAGCGGGACCCCGCCACGAGCAGTACTTC. It is translated as CASSEALAGPRHEQYF. The chain uses TRBV9 and TRBJ2-7, with TRBD2 matching over 9 bases. Trimming removed 3 bases from V and 5 bases from J; junction bases left unmatched: 12. CDR1 SGDLS and CDR2 YYNGEE come from the germline V gene. The CDR3 loop spans 16 amino acids.

The CDR3 loop reads CASTSGTGAKQPQHF. CDR3 DNA sequence: TGTGCCAGTACTTCCGGGACAGGGGCGAAACAGCCCCAGCATTTT. The V call is TRBV19, the J call TRBJ1-5; 10 bases are a match to TRBD1. CDR1 LNHDA and CDR2 SQIVND come from the germline V gene (reference sequence). The CDR3 runs 15 residues. With 7 bases clipped from V and 7 bases from J, the junction kept 10 bases outside the gene matches.

V and J are TRBV21-1 and TRBJ2-3; the table's D gene call, TRBD2, was not cross checked with the DNA. TRBV21-1 is annotated as a pseudogene. The length of the CDR3 is 14 residues. The CDR3 here is CASSKRRGTDTQYF. CDR3 DNA: TGTGCCAGCAGCAAAAGGAGGGGCACAGATACGCAGTATTTT.

The rearrangement joins TRBV19 to TRBJ2-4, with D possibly TRBD1 on 6 matching bases. The germline V gene has CDR1 LNHDA and CDR2 SQIVND (reference sequence). Trimming removed 0 bases at V and 9 bases at J, with 15 bases between. The CDR3 is 15 amino acids. The CDR3 nucleotides are TGTGCCAGTAGTATAGATGTCTCTAGGGGGTCCATTCAGTACTTC. This gives the protein CASSIDVSRGSIQYF.